These 15 T cell receptor beta chains originate from one sample sequenced in a study of blood T cell repertoires in COVID-19. The method was immunoSEQ multiplex PCR; TCRdb's version includes in-frame clones alone and lacks a portion of them. The data show more than 110,000 clones, with 88% seen just once and 10% held by the top ten. Source material: peripheral blood. These receptors all stem from a man aged 50 to 59 with active or convalescent COVID-19.

The CDR3 nucleotides read TGTGCCAGCGTACTAGAGGTGCACACTGAAGCTTTCTTT. It yields the protein CASVLEVHTEAFF. This chain joins TRBV6-6 and TRBJ1-1; D is unclear. The CDR3 contains 13 residues. V shed 8 bases and J shed 3 bases, with 13 bases lying between them. CDR1 is MNHNY, CDR2 SVGAGI, per germline (reference sequence).

On this clone itself: The germline gene is not matched at one end of the junction; a read error may be the cause. This chain links TRBV28 with TRBJ1-1; D is perhaps TRBD1 (6 bases). The CDR3 covers 14 residues. Germline loops: CDR1 MDHEN, CDR2 SYDVKM. The CDR3 DNA sequence: TGTGCCAGCAGTTTATTTAGGGGGAACGCTGAAGCTTTCTTT. Translated: CASSLFRGNAEAFF.

This clone was counted a single time. The chain recombines TRBV15 with TRBJ2-5; tentative D call: TRBD1 (5 bases). This CDR3 has 14 residues. The germline CDR1 and CDR2 sequences are LNHNV and YYDKDF (reference sequence). The V and J ends lost 1 base and 4 bases respectively, with 10 bases between them. The CDR3 coding sequence is TGTGCCACCAGCAGAGTTCTAGGGGCAGAGACCCAGTACTTC. As protein: CATSRVLGAETQYF.

The chain joins TRBV6-5 to TRBJ1-6; no clear D. Germline V gene lookup returns CDR1 MNHEY and CDR2 SVGAGI. CDR3 length: 15 amino acids. V shed 0 bases and J shed 8 bases, with 11 bases lying between them. Here the CDR3 DNA reads TGTGCCAGCAGTTACTCGATGTTCGGGGATTCACCCCTCCACTTT. As protein: CASSYSMFGDSPLHF.

The rearrangement links TRBV28 to TRBJ2-3; D may be TRBD1 (6 bases). Germline CDR1 reads MDHEN; CDR2 reads SYDVKM. Between the trimmed V and J ends, which lost 2 bases and 0 bases, there was a span of 12 bases. The CDR3 is 16 amino acids. CDR3 loop: CASSLRPGASTDTQYF. DNA for the CDR3: TGTGCCAGCAGTTTAAGGCCAGGGGCTAGCACAGATACGCAGTATTTT.

This clone has just one count. The V call is TRBV5-1, the J call TRBJ1-2; D not resolved. The V gene lost 5 bases and the J gene lost 0 bases, with 11 bases spanning the gap. The CDR3 consists of 14 residues. The V gene's germline CDR1 is SGHRS and CDR2 YFSETQ. The CDR3 sequence: CASSRDRANYGYTF. Written as DNA, the CDR3 is TGCGCCAGCAGTCGGGATCGAGCTAACTATGGCTACACCTTC.

This sequence joins TRBV7-9 and TRBJ2-3; 8 nucleotides line up with TRBD1. The CDR3 consists of 15 residues. The junction had 5 bases not matched to a gene; V was cut back by 5 bases and J by 1 base. The V gene's germline CDR1 is SEHNR and CDR2 FQNEAQ (reference sequence). CDR3 residues: CASSNNRGGTDTQYF. The CDR3, as DNA: TGTGCCAGCAGCAATAACAGGGGGGGCACAGATACGCAGTATTTT. Full variable domain (missing parts from reference TRBV7-9 and TRBJ2-3): DTGVSQNPRHKITKRGQNVTFRCDPISEHNRLYWYRQTLGQGPEFLTYFQNEAQLEKSRLLSDRFSAERPKGSFSTLEIQRTEQGDSAMYLCASSNNRGGTDTQYFGPGTRLTVL.

This clone was seen a handful of times. The chain carries TRBV28 and TRBJ2-7; 7 nucleotides align to TRBD2. Germline CDR1 MDHEN, CDR2 SYDVKM. The CDR3 is 12 amino acids. V lost 5 bases, J lost 7 bases, and 5 bases stayed unmatched. The DNA of the CDR3 is TGTGCCAGCAGTAGGCGGGGGAGGGAGCAGTACTTC. Translation: CASSRRGREQYF.

The V gene is TRBV11-2, the J gene TRBJ2-1, with 7 bases identical to TRBD2. The V and J ends lost 1 base and 6 bases, in that order; junction bases with no gene match: 3. Germline V gene lookup returns CDR1 SGHAT and CDR2 FQNNGV. This CDR3 is 14 amino acids long. This CDR3 is CASSLVSSGNEQFF. The CDR3 DNA reads as TGTGCCAGCAGCTTAGTTTCTAGCGGCAATGAGCAGTTCTTC. The whole variable domain, filled in from reference TRBV11-2 and TRBJ2-1, reads EAGVAQSPRYKIIEKRQSVAFWCNPISGHATLYWYQQILGQGPKLLIQFQNNGVVDDSQLPKDRFSAERLKGVDSTLKIQPAKLEDSAVYLCASSLVSSGNEQFFGPGTRLTVL.

The chain employs TRBV9 and TRBJ2-2, with D possibly matching TRBD1 (5 bases). This CDR3 has 15 amino acids. V was cut by 0 bases and J by 6 bases, with 12 bases left in between. CDR1 SGDLS and CDR2 YYNGEE come from the germline V gene. The CDR3 DNA reads as TGTGCCAGCAGCGTAGGGCAGGGAATGGCCGGGGAGCTGTTTTTT. Translation: CASSVGQGMAGELFF.

This chain joins TRBV5-1 and TRBJ2-5; possibly TRBD1 for D (6 bases). This CDR3 comprises 14 residues. In germline, CDR1 is SGHRS, CDR2 YFSETQ. V lost 0 bases and J 1 base, leaving 7 bases between the germline ends. The DNA of the CDR3 is TGCGCCAGCAGCTTGGGGACAGTCCAAGAGACCCAGTACTTC. Protein product: CASSLGTVQETQYF.

The chain uses TRBV6-6 and TRBJ1-6, with TRBD1 matching 9 bases. Germline V gene data show CDR1 as MNHNY and CDR2 as SVGAGI (reference sequence). The CDR3 has 16 amino acids. The junction had 7 bases not matched to a gene; V was cut back by 4 bases and J by 6 bases. The DNA for the CDR3 is TGTGCCAGCAGTTCCGACAGGGGGAAAAGTAATTCACCCCTCCACTTT. It specifies CASSSDRGKSNSPLHF.

This clone was recorded many times. The chain employs TRBV19 and TRBJ2-7; 8 nucleotides line up with TRBD2. The CDR3 sequence is 16 residues long. The V gene's germline CDR1 is LNHDA and CDR2 SQIVND (reference sequence). V lost 1 base to trimming and J lost 0 bases; unmatched junction nucleotides: 5. CDR3 in amino acids: CASSIVAGGPSYEQYF. CDR3 DNA: TGTGCCAGTAGTATAGTTGCGGGAGGTCCCTCCTACGAGCAGTACTTC.

J is TRBJ1-5 and V is TRBV12-3 or TRBV12-4; TRBD1 agrees at 7 bases. The CDR3 has 13 residues. Unmatched junction bases numbered 6, after V lost 6 bases and J lost 7 bases. The CDR3 nucleotides read TGTGCCAGCAGCCAGACAGGGTACCAGCCCCAGCATTTT. It translates to CASSQTGYQPQHF.

This clone showed up just a few times. The chain employs TRBV9 and TRBJ2-5; D perhaps matches TRBD1 (5 bases). The length of the CDR3 is 15 residues. Germline V gene lookup returns CDR1 SGDLS and CDR2 YYNGEE. Trimming cost V 0 bases and J 5 bases, with 14 bases left between them. Written as DNA, the CDR3 is TGTGCCAGCAGCGTAGAGGCAGGGTGGACGGAGACCCAGTACTTC. Amino acid sequence: CASSVEAGWTETQYF. The full variable domain, rest sourced from reference TRBV9 and TRBJ2-5, is DSGVTQTPKHLITATGQRVTLRCSPRSGDLSVYWYQQSLDQGLQFLIQYYNGEERAKGNILERFSAQQFPDLHSELNLSSLELGDSALYFCASSVEAGWTETQYFGPGTRLLVL.